Below, 29 T cell receptor beta chains from the same sample are listed, as sequenced in a study of blood T cell repertoires in COVID-19 (TCRdb year 2020). Library preparation employed the immunoSEQ multiplex PCR assay. In TCRdb, the immuneACCESS table is reduced to in-frame sequences with V and J assigned. These tables do not hold every clone; where another copy was compared, an unresolved V gene accounts for under half, and the others remain unexplained. For this sample the table gives 200,000 or so clones, of which about 82% were detected only once. The ten largest clonotypes hold about 5.5% of the sample. Input material: peripheral blood. These receptors were obtained from a woman aged 25 to 45 with acute or convalescent COVID-19.

This chain links TRBV28 with TRBJ2-7; D is undetermined. Germline V CDR1 and CDR2: MDHEN, SYDVKM. The CDR3 spans 13 residues. Trimming stripped 3 bases from V and 5 bases from J, with 11 bases between. CDR3 DNA sequence: TGTGCCAGCAGTTTCGGTGGTTTCCACGAGCAGTACTTC. This encodes CASSFGGFHEQYF.

The chain couples TRBV6-5 to TRBJ2-1; D may be TRBD2 (6 bases). Germline V CDR1 and CDR2: MNHEY, SVGAGI. The ends were cut back, 10 bases at V and 6 bases at J, with 13 bases in the middle. This CDR3 has 12 amino acids. CDR3 residues: CAIRTTSNEQFF. The CDR3 DNA reads as TGTGCCATCCGGACTACTAGCAATGAGCAGTTCTTC.

The rearrangement links TRBV5-1 to TRBJ2-5; 7 bases are shared with TRBD2. Germline CDR1 reads SGHRS; CDR2 reads YFSETQ. There are 16 residues in the CDR3. Losses at the gene ends were 4 bases for V and 2 bases for J; bases not matched to a gene: 11. The CDR3, as DNA: TGCGCCAGCAGCACAACCGGGACTAACTCGCAAGAGACCCAGTACTTC. Protein: CASSTTGTNSQETQYF.

This clone was detected a few times. The V gene is TRBV5-6, the J gene TRBJ1-2; possible D gene TRBD1, 6 bases. Germline V gene lookup returns CDR1 SGHDT and CDR2 YYEEEE. The CDR3 sequence is 13 residues long. The germline V and J ends were trimmed by 7 bases and 5 bases, with 15 bases remaining between them. The CDR3 DNA reads TGTGCCAGCGATCTACTACAGGGATATGGCTACACCTTC. Translation gives CASDLLQGYGYTF.

The chain couples TRBV19 to TRBJ1-1; 8 bases map to TRBD1. With V trimmed by 3 bases and J by 6 bases, 9 bases remained unmatched. CDR3 size: 15 residues. Germline CDR1 is LNHDA and CDR2 is SQIVND (reference sequence). CDR3 residues: CASSIRQGMVSEAFF. The CDR3 nucleotides read TGTGCCAGTAGTATTAGACAGGGGATGGTTTCTGAAGCTTTCTTT.

The V and J genes are TRBV28 and TRBJ1-1; D is uncertain. The germline gives CDR1 MDHEN, CDR2 SYDVKM. Trimming cost V 3 bases and J 8 bases, with 7 bases left between them. The CDR3 is 11 residues long. CDR3 DNA: TGTGCCAGCAGTTTGACACACGAAGCTTTCTTT. Residues: CASSLTHEAFF.

The V and J genes are TRBV6-5 and TRBJ2-2, with D perhaps matching TRBD1 (6 bases). This CDR3 is 15 amino acids long. Germline V gene sequence: CDR1 MNHEY, CDR2 SVGAGI. Trimming pared 6 bases from V and 1 base from J, leaving 12 bases between. The DNA of the CDR3 is TGTGCCAGCAGCCACCGGGGACAGAACACCGGGGAGCTGTTTTTT. It codes for CASSHRGQNTGELFF.

The CDR3 nucleotides are TGTGCCAGCAGGGAGGGTTCACCCCTCCACTTT. Protein sequence: CASREGSPLHF. The chain joins TRBV6-5 to TRBJ1-6; unclear D gene. With 6 bases removed from V and 9 bases from J, the gap between germline ends came to 6 bases. The CDR3 runs 11 residues. Germline V lookup: CDR1 MNHEY, CDR2 SVGAGI.

The gene calls are TRBV10-3 and TRBJ1-6; 7 bases map to TRBD1. This CDR3 is built from 16 residues. Germline V gene sequence: CDR1 ENHRY, CDR2 SYGVKD. J was trimmed by 7 bases and V by 3 bases; bases with no gene match: 9. The CDR3: CAISEGSGGGNSPLHF. The CDR3, as DNA: TGTGCCATCAGTGAAGGTTCAGGGGGTGGAAATTCACCCCTCCACTTT.

The chain recombines TRBV19 with TRBJ1-1; possibly TRBD1 for D (6 bases). The ends were cut back, 6 bases at V and 0 bases at J, with 20 bases in the middle. The CDR3 has 17 amino acids. The germline gives CDR1 LNHDA, CDR2 SQIVND (reference sequence). CDR3 region: CASSLLPGQVMNTEAFF. CDR3 coding DNA: TGTGCCAGTAGCCTACTTCCGGGACAAGTAATGAACACTGAAGCTTTCTTT. The full variable domain, in which reference TRBV19 and TRBJ1-1 provide the parts outside the CDR3, is DGGITQSPKYLFRKEGQNVTLSCEQNLNHDAMYWYRQDPGQGLRLIYYSQIVNDFQKGDIAEGYSVSREKKESFPLTVTSAQKNPTAFYLCASSLLPGQVMNTEAFFGQGTRLTVV.

The chain joins TRBV6-2 or TRBV6-3 to TRBJ2-3; tentative D call: TRBD1 (7 bases). V lost 6 bases and J lost 3, with 16 bases in between. This CDR3 is 15 amino acids long. The germline gives CDR1 MNHEY, CDR2 SVGEGT. The CDR3 coding sequence is TGTGCCAGCAGCCCCCAGACAGGGAGGACAGATACGCAGTATTTT. Residues: CASSPQTGRTDTQYF.

This chain links TRBV4-1 with TRBJ2-7; 8 bases are shared with TRBD2. With 1 base clipped from V and 2 bases from J, the junction kept 4 bases outside the gene matches. Per the germline V gene, CDR1 is MGHRA and CDR2 is YSYEKL. The CDR3 spans 15 residues. The DNA for the CDR3 is TGCGCCAGCAGCCAAGTTCTAGCGGGCGCCTACGAGCAGTACTTC. Its translation is CASSQVLAGAYEQYF.

The CDR3 protein is CASSPGERGGQETQYF. CDR3 DNA sequence: TGTGCCAGCAGCCCCGGGGAGCGGGGGGGACAAGAGACCCAGTACTTC. The chain employs TRBV5-5 and TRBJ2-5; TRBD2 agrees at 10 bases. Germline V lookup: CDR1 SGHKS, CDR2 YYEKEE (reference sequence). This CDR3 comprises 16 residues. J lost 2 bases, V lost 4 bases, and 8 bases had no gene match.

This chain links TRBV27 with TRBJ2-7, with unresolved D. V was clipped by 5 bases and J by 3 bases, with 14 bases between them. The V gene's germline CDR1 is MNHEY and CDR2 SMNVEV (reference sequence). This CDR3 is built from 14 residues. DNA for the CDR3: TGTGCCAGCAGTACCCGGGTGTCGTTCTACGAGCAGTACTTC. Protein product: CASSTRVSFYEQYF.

The chain is built from TRBV28 and TRBJ2-5; the match to TRBD1 covers 7 bases. V was clipped by 7 bases and J by 5 bases; unmatched bases: 10. The CDR3 consists of 14 residues. Germline values: CDR1 MDHEN, CDR2 SYDVKM. The CDR3 sequence: CASTAGGIGETQYF. In DNA, the CDR3 is TGTGCCAGCACGGCAGGGGGAATAGGGGAGACCCAGTACTTC.

This clone has a single count. This chain uses TRBV7-8 with TRBJ2-1; 10 nucleotides agree with TRBD1. The CDR3 is 15 residues long. Trimming removed 5 bases from V and 9 bases from J; junction bases left unmatched: 10. CDR1 is SGHVS, CDR2 FQNEAQ, per germline. The CDR3 is CASSVSGQGVGEQFF. In DNA form, the CDR3 reads TGTGCCAGCAGCGTATCTGGACAGGGGGTAGGTGAGCAGTTCTTC.

The chain is built from TRBV25-1 and TRBJ1-2; a possible D gene is TRBD1 (5 bases). CDR3 size: 13 residues. Germline-derived CDR1 and CDR2 are MGHDK and SYGVNS. Deletions cut 7 bases from V and 4 bases from J, with 13 bases between. The CDR3 nucleotides are TGTGCCAGCATGGGGGGTCCGGGCTATGGCTACACCTTC. It yields the protein CASMGGPGYGYTF.

A word on this clone: Other nucleotide sequences in the sample specify the same CDR3. The chain joins TRBV19 to TRBJ2-7, with TRBD1 identical over 9 bases. The ends lost 5 bases at V and 1 base at J; junction bases unmatched: 3. Germline-derived CDR1 and CDR2 are LNHDA and SQIVND (reference sequence). The CDR3 has 14 residues. The DNA for the CDR3 is TGTGCCAGTAGTTCCGGGACAGGGTCCTACGAGCAGTACTTC. It translates to CASSSGTGSYEQYF.

The chain is built from TRBV4-3 and TRBJ1-2, with D uncertain. Germline assignment: CDR1 LGHNA and CDR2 YSLEER. CDR3 size: 15 residues. Trimming pared 3 bases from V and 5 bases from J, leaving 16 bases between. The CDR3 DNA reads as TGCGCCAGCAGCCAGCCGCTCGGGTCCTTTTATGGCTACACCTTC. Its protein is CASSQPLGSFYGYTF.

V and J are TRBV5-5 and TRBJ1-5; no clear D gene. The V gene's germline CDR1 is SGHKS and CDR2 YYEKEE (reference sequence). Trimming took off 2 bases at V and 9 bases at J, with 12 bases between the two ends. The CDR3 totals 13 residues. The DNA of the CDR3 is TGTGCCAGCAGCTTAGGAGCATCGGGGCCCCAGCATTTT. This codes for CASSLGASGPQHF.

The chain carries TRBV5-1 and TRBJ2-1, with TRBD1 matching 9 bases. The germline gives CDR1 SGHRS, CDR2 YFSETQ. The V segment lost 3 bases and the J segment 2 bases; nucleotides outside the gene matches: 3. The CDR3 runs 15 residues. CDR3 protein: CASSSGQGTYNEQFF. The CDR3 bases are TGCGCCAGCAGCTCGGGACAGGGCACCTACAATGAGCAGTTCTTC.

This rearrangement joins TRBV5-1 to TRBJ2-1; TRBD1 might be the D (7 bases). CDR1 and CDR2 (germline): SGHRS, YFSETQ. V lost 0 bases to trimming and J lost 7 bases, with 11 bases between them. The CDR3 is made up of 14 amino acids. The CDR3, as DNA: TGCGCCAGCAGCTTGGCGGCAGGGGGGAATGAGCAGTTCTTC. Translating it yields CASSLAAGGNEQFF.

The chain has TRBV19 and TRBJ2-5; maybe TRBD2 (5 bases). CDR1 is LNHDA, CDR2 SQIVND, per germline (reference sequence). The length of the CDR3 is 14 residues. Trimming took off 1 base at V and 2 bases at J, with 8 bases between the two ends. DNA of the CDR3: TGTGCCAGTAGTATAGGTGGGAGTCAAGAGACCCAGTACTTC. Translated, it gives CASSIGGSQETQYF.

The chain combines TRBV30 with TRBJ2-3; D possibly corresponds to TRBD1 (7 bases). Germline CDR1 is GTSNPN and CDR2 is SVGIG (reference sequence). Trimming shortened V by 8 bases and J by 4 bases, and 19 bases separated the two germline ends. The CDR3 is 14 amino acids. CDR3 region: CARGTVGGADTQYF. Written as DNA, the CDR3 is TGTGCCCGAGGGACAGTCGGGGGCGCAGATACGCAGTATTTT.

The chain couples TRBV7-2 to TRBJ2-7, with 7 bases identical to TRBD2. The junction had 6 bases not matched to a gene; V was cut back by 1 base and J by 3 bases. The CDR3 consists of 15 residues. The V gene's germline CDR1 is SGHTA and CDR2 FQGNSA. The CDR3 region is CASSLEAGIFYEQYF. CDR3 sequence (DNA): TGTGCCAGCAGCTTAGAAGCGGGGATTTTCTACGAGCAGTACTTC.

V usage is TRBV25-1 and J usage is TRBJ1-1, with D hard to call. Trimming removed 8 bases from V and 4 bases from J, with 8 bases in between. From germline, CDR1 is MGHDK and CDR2 SYGVNS. The CDR3 has 11 residues. CDR3 amino acids: CASGGFTEAFF. CDR3 nucleotide sequence: TGTGCCAGCGGAGGTTTCACTGAAGCTTTCTTT.

V is TRBV5-4 and J is TRBJ1-2; D is perhaps TRBD1 (6 bases). Deletions cut 6 bases from V and 4 bases from J, with 19 bases between. This CDR3 contains 15 residues. Germline V gives CDR1 SGHNT, CDR2 YYREEE (reference sequence). CDR3 DNA: TGTGCCAGCACCAACCCCGGACAGACTCTCTATGGCTACACCTTC. Residues: CASTNPGQTLYGYTF.

This chain uses TRBV13 with TRBJ1-1; the D is unclear. CDR3 length: 13 residues. Between the trimmed V and J ends, which lost 7 bases and 3 bases, there was a span of 12 bases. Germline loops: CDR1 PRHDT, CDR2 FYEKMQ (reference sequence). CDR3: CASIGGWDTEAFF. CDR3 sequence (DNA): TGTGCCAGCATCGGAGGTTGGGACACTGAAGCTTTCTTT.

The chain couples TRBV5-1 to TRBJ1-5; 8 bases are a match to TRBD1. After removal of 4 bases from V and 8 bases from J, the junction contained 8 bases not matched to a gene. The germline V gene has CDR1 SGHRS and CDR2 YFSETQ. The CDR3 is made up of 14 amino acids. The CDR3 DNA reads as TGCGCCAGCAGCAGCACAGGGGGTCAGGAGCCCCAGCATTTT. This translates into CASSSTGGQEPQHF.